Listed here are 2 T cell receptor beta chains from one sample, sequenced in a study of blood T cell repertoires in COVID-19. Assay: immunoSEQ multiplex PCR; the TCRdb copy retains only in-frame clones and omits some. The table has 100,000 or so clones, roughly 80% seen once. The specimen sequenced was peripheral blood. All receptors come from a man in his 70s with active or convalescent COVID-19.

J is TRBJ1-3 and V is TRBV11-2; 9 bases agree with TRBD1. The junction had 7 bases not matched to a gene; V was cut back by 1 base and J by 3 bases. The CDR3 length is 17 residues. Per the germline V gene, CDR1 is SGHAT and CDR2 is FQNNGV. The CDR3 DNA follows: TGTGCCAGCAGCTTAGGGGGGACAGGGATACTTGGAAACACCATATATTTT. Its protein product is CASSLGGTGILGNTIYF.

V usage is TRBV7-7 and J usage is TRBJ2-5; 7 bases align to TRBD2. Per germline, CDR1 SSHAT and CDR2 FNYEAQ (reference sequence). The CDR3 covers 16 residues. The trim removed 5 bases at V and 1 base at J, leaving 10 bases unmatched. CDR3: CASSPLGPGGQETQYF. In DNA form, the CDR3 reads TGTGCCAGCAGCCCACTGGGCCCGGGGGGCCAAGAGACCCAGTACTTC.